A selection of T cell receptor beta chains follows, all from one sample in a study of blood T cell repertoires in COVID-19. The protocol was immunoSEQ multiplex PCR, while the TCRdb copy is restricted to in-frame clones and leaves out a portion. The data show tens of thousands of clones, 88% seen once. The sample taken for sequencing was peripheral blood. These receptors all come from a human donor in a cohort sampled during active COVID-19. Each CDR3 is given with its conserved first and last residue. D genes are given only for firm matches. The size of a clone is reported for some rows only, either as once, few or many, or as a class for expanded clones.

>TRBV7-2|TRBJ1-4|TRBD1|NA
TGTGCCAGCAGCCCGCAGGACAGGGGTAATGAAAAACTGTTTTTT
CASSPQDRGNEKLFF
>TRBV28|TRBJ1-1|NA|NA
TGTGCCAGCATTATCGGGGGGGCAGGGTTTAACGAAGCTTTCTTT
CASIIGGAGFNEAFF
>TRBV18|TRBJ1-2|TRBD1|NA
TGTGCCAGCTCACCTTCACAGGGGGCGCACTATGGCTACACCTTC
CASSPSQGAHYGYTF
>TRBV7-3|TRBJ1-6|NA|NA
TGTGCCAGCAGCCCGGGGGGGGATTCACCCCTCCACTTT
CASSPGGDSPLHF
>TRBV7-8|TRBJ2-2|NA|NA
TGTGCCAGCAGGGAGCTAGTGAACACCGGGGAGCTGTTTTTT
CASRELVNTGELFF
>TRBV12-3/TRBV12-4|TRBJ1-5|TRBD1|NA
TGTGCCAGCAGTACAGGGGATCAGCCCCAGCATTTT
CASSTGDQPQHF
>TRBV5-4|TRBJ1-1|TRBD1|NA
TGTGCCAGCAGCACCCCACGGACAGGGAACACTGAAGCTTTCTTT
CASSTPRTGNTEAFF
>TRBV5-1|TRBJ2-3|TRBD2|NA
TGCGCCAGCAGTGGGCTAGCGGGAGGAGGACGGCGTTGGGATACGCAGTATTTT
CASSGLAGGGRRWDTQYF
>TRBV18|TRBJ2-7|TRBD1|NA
TGTGCCAGCTCACCAGGGGTTGAGACAGGGAGACGCTACGAGCAGTACTTC
CASSPGVETGRRYEQYF
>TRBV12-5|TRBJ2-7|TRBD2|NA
TGTGCTAGTGGTTTAGGGACTAGCGGGAGCAACGAGCAGTACTTC
CASGLGTSGSNEQYF
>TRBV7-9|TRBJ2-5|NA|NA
TGTGCCAGCAGCTTAGTCGAAGAGACCCAGTACTTC
CASSLVEETQYF
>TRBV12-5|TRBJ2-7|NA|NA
TGTGCTAGTGGTTTGGTACTGGGACTCCAATCCTACGAGCAGTACTTC
CASGLVLGLQSYEQYF
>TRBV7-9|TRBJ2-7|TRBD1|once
TGTGCCAGCAGCTTAGGGGGACAGCCACCCTACGAGCAGTACTTC
CASSLGGQPPYEQYF
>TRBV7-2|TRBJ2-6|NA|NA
TGTGCCAGCAGCTTACTCGTCTCTGGGGCCAACGTCCTGACTTTC
CASSLLVSGANVLTF
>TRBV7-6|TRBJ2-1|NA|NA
TGTGCCAGCAGCTTACTGAGACTAACCTACAATGAGCAGTTCTTC
CASSLLRLTYNEQFF
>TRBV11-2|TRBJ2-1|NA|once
TGTGCCAGCAGAAACCAGGTCGCTAATGAGCAGTTCTTC
CASRNQVANEQFF
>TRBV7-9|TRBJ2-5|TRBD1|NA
TGTGCCAGCAGCTTAGTAGCAGGGGGAGTGGAGGAGACCCAGTACTTC
CASSLVAGGVEETQYF
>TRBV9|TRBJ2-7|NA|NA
TGTGCCAGCAGCGAGGGGGGGCCCTACGAGCAGTACTTC
CASSEGGPYEQYF